This T cell receptor (beta chain) was captured in a study of response to subunit inactivated influenza vaccine. V was cut by 3 bases and J by 11 bases, with 10 bases left in between. The CDR3 covers 11 residues. This clonotype has a count of ten or more. One entry per CDR3 protein results from TCRdb running MiXCR on the RT-PCR reads. The profile covers about 570,000 distinct CDR3 sequences, with approximately 10% appearing a single time and 8% to 13% taken by the ten largest. The same sample was also used in a study of T cells expressing NK-cell markers. From that study: As the method of synthesis, 5'RACE template switching with UMIs yielded TCR beta cDNA. Dominant NKG2C+ clonotype frequencies of roughly 1.0-7.5% of CD8+ T cells were measured in a handful of donors.

Here the sequenced sample was PBMCs from blood, taken on the day of vaccination. The chain joins TRBV12-3 or TRBV12-4 to TRBJ1-1; D is perhaps TRBD1 (6 bases). This receptor was identified in a man aged 45 to 65 who received an inactivated influenza vaccine. The CDR3 reads CASSFGGLAFF. CDR3 DNA sequence: TGTGCCAGCAGTTTTGGGGGCTTGGCTTTCTTT.